This T cell receptor (beta chain) comes out of a study of Graves' ophthalmopathy and Graves' hyperthyroidism. For repertoire sequencing, the TCR beta CDR3 regions were amplified from RNA transcripts. RT-PCR was first run with HTBI primers, then multiplex PCR in a second round. In TCRdb, the multiplex PCR reads were re-called with MiXCR into one record per CDR3 protein. Of tens of thousands of distinct CDR3 sequences listed, around 50% are singletons. Certain patients were not enrolled. These were patients with other autoimmune diseases, uncontrolled infections, pregnancy or lactation. Clinical symptoms, serum thyroxine, TRAb, thyroid ultrasound and orbital computed tomography formed the basis of diagnosis. Concerning this clonotype itself: What it binds is unknown.

Study results and caveats: This model predicted ophthalmopathy progression (sensitivity 60% to 71%, specificity 72% to 85%).

The clonotype comes from an adult woman with Graves' ophthalmopathy. The sample consisted of peripheral blood.

Written as DNA, the CDR3 is TGTGCCAGCAGCACCTGGGACTTAAGAGAGACCCAGTACTTC. This translates into CASSTWDLRETQYF. J is TRBJ2-5 and V is TRBV5-6; D perhaps matches TRBD2 (6 bases). The V gene's germline CDR1 is SGHDT and CDR2 YYEEEE. The length of the CDR3 is 14 residues. V dropped 4 bases and J dropped 4 bases, with 14 bases sitting between them.